Sequencing of this TCR beta chain was carried out in a study of T-cell reconstitution after alpha-beta-depleted transplantation in children. This clonotype showed up many times. Unique molecular identifiers featured in how the TCRbeta library was prepared. In TCRdb, the PCR reads were re-called with MiXCR into one record per CDR3 protein. The sample carries over 550,000 distinct CDR3 sequences, about 10% recorded once. V lost 4 bases, J lost 4 bases, and 3 bases stayed unmatched. From germline, CDR1 is SGHVS and CDR2 FQNEAQ. The CDR3 is 13 amino acids. The material was PBMCs from the stem cell graft donor, obtained from the stem cell graft. The genes are TRBV7-8 and TRBJ1-2; TRBD1 matches 7 bases. This TCR derives from a human donor who donated a stem cell graft to a child with acute myeloid leukemia. The DNA of the CDR3 is TGTGCCAGCAGCTCGGGACAGATCTATGGCTACACCTTC. The encoded protein is CASSSGQIYGYTF.